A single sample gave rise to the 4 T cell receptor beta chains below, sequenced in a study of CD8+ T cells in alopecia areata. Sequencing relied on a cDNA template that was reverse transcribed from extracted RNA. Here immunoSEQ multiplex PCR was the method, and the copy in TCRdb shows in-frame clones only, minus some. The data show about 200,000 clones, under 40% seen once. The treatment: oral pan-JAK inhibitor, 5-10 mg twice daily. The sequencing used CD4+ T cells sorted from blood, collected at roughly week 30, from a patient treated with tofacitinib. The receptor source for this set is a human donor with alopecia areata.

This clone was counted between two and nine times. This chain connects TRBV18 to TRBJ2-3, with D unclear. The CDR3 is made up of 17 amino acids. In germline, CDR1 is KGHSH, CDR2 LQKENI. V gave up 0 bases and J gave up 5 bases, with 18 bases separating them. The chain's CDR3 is CASSPPNQGPRGDTQYF. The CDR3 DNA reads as TGTGCCAGCTCACCACCGAACCAAGGTCCACGCGGAGATACGCAGTATTTT.

CDR3 loop: CASSLGAKNEQYF. The CDR3 DNA reads as TGTGCCAGCAGCCTCGGGGCTAAGAACGAGCAGTACTTC. The chain combines TRBV7-3 with TRBJ2-7; D tentatively fits TRBD1 or TRBD2 (5 bases each). CDR1 is SGHTA and CDR2 is FQGTGA in the germline V gene. With 5 bases removed from V and 5 bases from J, the gap between germline ends came to 13 bases. The CDR3 runs 13 residues. Based on the CDR3 plus reference TRBV7-3 and TRBJ2-7, the full variable domain is GAGVSQTPSNKVTEKGKYVELRCDPISGHTALYWYRQSLGQGPEFLIYFQGTGAADDSGLPNDRFFAVRPEGSVSTLKIQRTERGDSAVYLCASSLGAKNEQYFGPGTRLTVT.

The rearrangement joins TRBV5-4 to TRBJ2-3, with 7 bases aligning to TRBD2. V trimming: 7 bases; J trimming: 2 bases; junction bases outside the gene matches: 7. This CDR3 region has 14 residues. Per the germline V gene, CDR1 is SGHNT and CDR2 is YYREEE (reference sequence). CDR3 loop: CASRTSEATDTQYF. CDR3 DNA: TGTGCCAGCCGAACTAGCGAGGCCACAGATACGCAGTATTTT.

The CDR3 is CASSLVVAGSETQYF. The CDR3 DNA is TGCGCCAGCAGCTTGGTCGTAGCGGGGTCGGAGACCCAGTACTTC. This chain links TRBV5-1 with TRBJ2-5, with TRBD2 matching over 8 bases. CDR1 is SGHRS, CDR2 YFSETQ, per germline. The CDR3 extends over 15 amino acids. V was clipped by 0 bases and J by 5 bases; unmatched bases: 6.